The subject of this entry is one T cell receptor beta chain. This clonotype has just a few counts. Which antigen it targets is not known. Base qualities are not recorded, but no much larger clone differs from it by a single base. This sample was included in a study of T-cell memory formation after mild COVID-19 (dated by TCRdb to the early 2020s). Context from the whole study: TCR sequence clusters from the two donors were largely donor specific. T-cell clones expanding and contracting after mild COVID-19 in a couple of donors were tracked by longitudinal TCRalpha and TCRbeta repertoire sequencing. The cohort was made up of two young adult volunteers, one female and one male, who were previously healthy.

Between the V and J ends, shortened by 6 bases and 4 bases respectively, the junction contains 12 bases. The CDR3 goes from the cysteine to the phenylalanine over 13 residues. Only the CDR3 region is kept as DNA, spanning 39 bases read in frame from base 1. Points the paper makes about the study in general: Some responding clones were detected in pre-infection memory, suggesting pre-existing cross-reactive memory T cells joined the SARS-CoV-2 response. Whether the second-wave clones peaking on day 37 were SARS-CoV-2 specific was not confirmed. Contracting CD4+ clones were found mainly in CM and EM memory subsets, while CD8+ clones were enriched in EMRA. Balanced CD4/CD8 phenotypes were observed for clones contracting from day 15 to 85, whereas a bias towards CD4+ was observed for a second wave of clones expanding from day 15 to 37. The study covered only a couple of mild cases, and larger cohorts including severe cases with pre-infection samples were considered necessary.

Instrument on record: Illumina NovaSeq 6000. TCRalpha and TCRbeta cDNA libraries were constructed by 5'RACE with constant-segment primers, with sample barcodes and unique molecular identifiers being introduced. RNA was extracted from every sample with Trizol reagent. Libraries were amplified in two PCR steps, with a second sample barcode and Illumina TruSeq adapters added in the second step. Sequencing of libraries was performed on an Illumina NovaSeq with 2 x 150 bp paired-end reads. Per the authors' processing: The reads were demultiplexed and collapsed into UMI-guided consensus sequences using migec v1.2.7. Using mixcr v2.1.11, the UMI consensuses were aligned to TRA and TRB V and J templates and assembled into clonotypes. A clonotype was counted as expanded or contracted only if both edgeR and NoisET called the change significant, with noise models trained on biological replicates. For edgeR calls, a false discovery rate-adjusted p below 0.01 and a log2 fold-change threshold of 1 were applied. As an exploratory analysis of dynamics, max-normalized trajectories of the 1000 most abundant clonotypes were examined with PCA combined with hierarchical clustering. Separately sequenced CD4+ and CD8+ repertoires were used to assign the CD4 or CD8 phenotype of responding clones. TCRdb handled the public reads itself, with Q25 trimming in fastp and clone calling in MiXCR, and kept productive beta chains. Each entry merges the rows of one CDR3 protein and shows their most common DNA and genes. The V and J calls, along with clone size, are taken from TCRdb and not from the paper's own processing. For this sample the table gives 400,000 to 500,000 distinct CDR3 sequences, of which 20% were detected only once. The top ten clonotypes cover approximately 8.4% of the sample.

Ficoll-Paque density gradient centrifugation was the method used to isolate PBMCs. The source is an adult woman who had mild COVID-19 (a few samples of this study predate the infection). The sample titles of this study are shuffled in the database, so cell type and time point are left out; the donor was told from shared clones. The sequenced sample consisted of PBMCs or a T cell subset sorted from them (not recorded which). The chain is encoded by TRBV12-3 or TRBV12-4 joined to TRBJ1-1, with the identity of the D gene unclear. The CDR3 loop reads CASRITHSTEAFF. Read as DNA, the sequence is TGTGCCAGCAGAATCACCCACTCCACTGAAGCTTTCTTT.